This T cell receptor (beta chain) was recovered during a study of control samples from healthy donors and cancer patients (dated by TCRdb to 2018 to 2021). The library came from the immunoSEQ multiplex PCR assay. TCRdb took this table from immuneACCESS and kept in-frame rearrangements with V and J called. Such tables lack part of the clones; where checked against another copy, unresolved V genes explain under half of the gap, and the rest is unexplained. This sample holds roughly 150,000 clones; 85% to 95% were observed only once. The ten top clones hold 2.4% of the sample. About this clone: Its antigen is still unknown. No base-level quality is on record; no much larger clone is a single base apart.

For CDR1 and CDR2, the germline V gene lists WSHSY and SAAADI. Deletion took 3 bases off V and 8 bases off J, with a span of 10 bases between the germline ends. Including the terminal cysteine and phenylalanine, the CDR3 comprises 12 residues. The kept DNA is CDR3 alone, 36 bases in frame from the first base. Specimen: blood. This TCR was recovered from a man aged 50-60 years in good health. Recombination connected TRBV10-2 to TRBJ1-2; matching of 6 bases hints at TRBD1 as the D gene. CDR3 protein: CASSDAGAGYTF. The DNA sequence is TGCGCCAGCAGTGATGCAGGGGCCGGCTACACCTTC.